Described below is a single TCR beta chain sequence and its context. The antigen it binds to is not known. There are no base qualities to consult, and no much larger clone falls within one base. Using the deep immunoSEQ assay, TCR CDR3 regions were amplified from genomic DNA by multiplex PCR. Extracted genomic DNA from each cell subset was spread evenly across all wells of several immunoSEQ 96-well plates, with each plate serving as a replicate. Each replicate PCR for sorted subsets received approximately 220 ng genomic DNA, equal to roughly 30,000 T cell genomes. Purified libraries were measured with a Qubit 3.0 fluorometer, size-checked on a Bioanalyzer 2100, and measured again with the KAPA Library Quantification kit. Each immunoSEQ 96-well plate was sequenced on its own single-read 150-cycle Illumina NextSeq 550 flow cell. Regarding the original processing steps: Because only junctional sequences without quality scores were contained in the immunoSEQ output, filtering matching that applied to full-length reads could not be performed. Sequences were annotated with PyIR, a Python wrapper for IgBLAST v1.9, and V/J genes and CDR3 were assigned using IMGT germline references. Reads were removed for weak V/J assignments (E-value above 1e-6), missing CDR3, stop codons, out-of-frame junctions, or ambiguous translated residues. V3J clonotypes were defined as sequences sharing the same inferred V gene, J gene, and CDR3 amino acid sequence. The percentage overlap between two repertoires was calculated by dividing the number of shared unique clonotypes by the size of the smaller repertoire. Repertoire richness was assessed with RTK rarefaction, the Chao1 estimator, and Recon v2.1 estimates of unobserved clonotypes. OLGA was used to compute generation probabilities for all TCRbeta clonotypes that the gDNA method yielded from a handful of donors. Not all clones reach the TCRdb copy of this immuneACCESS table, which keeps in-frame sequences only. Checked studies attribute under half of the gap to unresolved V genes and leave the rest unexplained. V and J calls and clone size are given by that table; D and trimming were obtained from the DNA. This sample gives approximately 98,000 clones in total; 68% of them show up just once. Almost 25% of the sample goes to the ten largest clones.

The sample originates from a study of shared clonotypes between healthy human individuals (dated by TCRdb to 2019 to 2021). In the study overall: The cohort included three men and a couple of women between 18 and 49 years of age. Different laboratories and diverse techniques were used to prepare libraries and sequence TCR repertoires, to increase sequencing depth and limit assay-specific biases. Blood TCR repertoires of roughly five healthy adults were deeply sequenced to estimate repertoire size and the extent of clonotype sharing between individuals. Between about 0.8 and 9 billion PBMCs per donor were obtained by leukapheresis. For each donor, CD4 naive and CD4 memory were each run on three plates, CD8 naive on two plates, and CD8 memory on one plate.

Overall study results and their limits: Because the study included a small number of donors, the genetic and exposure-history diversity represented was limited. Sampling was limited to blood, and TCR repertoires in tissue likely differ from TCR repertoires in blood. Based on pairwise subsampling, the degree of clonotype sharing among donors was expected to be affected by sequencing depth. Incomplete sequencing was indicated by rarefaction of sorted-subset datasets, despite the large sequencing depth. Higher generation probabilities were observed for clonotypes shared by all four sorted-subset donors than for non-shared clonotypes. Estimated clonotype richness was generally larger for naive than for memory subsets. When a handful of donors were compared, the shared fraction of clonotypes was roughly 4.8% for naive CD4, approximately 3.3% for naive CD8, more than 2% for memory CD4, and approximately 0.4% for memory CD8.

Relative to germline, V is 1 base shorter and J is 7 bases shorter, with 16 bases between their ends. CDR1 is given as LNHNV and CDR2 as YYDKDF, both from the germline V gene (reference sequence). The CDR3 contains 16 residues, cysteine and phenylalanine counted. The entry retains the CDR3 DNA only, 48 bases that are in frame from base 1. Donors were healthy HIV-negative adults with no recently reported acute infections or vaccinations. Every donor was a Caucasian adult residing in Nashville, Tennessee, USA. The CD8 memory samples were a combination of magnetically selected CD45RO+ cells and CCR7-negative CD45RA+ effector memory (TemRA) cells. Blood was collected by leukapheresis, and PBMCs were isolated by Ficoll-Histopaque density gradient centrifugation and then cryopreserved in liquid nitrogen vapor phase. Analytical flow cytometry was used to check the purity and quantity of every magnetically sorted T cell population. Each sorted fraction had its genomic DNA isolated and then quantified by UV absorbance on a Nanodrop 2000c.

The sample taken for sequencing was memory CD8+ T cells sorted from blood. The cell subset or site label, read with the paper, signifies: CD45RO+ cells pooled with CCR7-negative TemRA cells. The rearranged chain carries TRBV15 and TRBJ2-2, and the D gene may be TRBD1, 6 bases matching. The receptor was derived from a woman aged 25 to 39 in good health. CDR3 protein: CATSRALAGEDGELFF. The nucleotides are TGTGCCACCAGCAGAGCCCTCGCAGGGGAAGACGGGGAGCTGTTTTTT.